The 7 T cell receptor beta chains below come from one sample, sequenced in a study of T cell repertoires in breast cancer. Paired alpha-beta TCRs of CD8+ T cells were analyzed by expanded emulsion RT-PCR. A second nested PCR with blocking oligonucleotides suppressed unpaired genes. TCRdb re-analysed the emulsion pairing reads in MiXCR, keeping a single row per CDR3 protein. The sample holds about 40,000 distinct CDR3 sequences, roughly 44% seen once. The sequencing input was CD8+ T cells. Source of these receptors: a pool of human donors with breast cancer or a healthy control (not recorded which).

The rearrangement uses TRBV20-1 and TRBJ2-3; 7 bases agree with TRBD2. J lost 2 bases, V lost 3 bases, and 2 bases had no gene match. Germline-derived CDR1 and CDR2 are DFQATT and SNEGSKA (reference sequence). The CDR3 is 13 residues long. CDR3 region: CSARRDYTDTQYF. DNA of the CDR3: TGCAGTGCTAGGCGGGACTACACAGATACGCAGTATTTT.

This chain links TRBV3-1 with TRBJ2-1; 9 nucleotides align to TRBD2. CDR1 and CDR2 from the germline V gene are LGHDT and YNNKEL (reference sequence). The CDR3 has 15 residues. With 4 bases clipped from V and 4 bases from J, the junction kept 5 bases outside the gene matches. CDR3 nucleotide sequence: TGTGCCAGCAGCCTTTCTAGCGGGAATTACAATGAGCAGTTCTTC. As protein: CASSLSSGNYNEQFF.

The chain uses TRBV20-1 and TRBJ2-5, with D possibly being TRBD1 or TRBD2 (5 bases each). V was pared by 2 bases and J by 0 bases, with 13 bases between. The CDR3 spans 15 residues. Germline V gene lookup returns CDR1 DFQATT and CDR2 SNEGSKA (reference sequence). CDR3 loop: CSARLIVGDQETQYF. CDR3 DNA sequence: TGCAGTGCTAGACTTATAGTGGGGGACCAAGAGACCCAGTACTTC.

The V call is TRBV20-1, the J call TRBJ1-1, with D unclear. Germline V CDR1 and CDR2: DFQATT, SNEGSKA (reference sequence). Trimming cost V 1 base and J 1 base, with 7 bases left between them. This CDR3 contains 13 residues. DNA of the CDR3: TGCAGTGCTAGAGTCGGTCCGAACACTGAAGCTTTCTTT. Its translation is CSARVGPNTEAFF.

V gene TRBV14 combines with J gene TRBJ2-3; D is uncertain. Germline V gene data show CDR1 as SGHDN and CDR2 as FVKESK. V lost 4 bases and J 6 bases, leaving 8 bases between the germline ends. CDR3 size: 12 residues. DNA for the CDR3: TGTGCCAGCAGCCTTTTCCGTGATACGCAGTATTTT. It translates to CASSLFRDTQYF.

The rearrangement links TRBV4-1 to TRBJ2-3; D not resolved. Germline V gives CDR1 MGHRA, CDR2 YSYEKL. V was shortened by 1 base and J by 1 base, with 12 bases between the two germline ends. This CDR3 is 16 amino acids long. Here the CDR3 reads CASSQGAVIRTDTQYF. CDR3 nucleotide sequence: TGCGCCAGCAGCCAAGGGGCGGTTATTCGCACAGATACGCAGTATTTT.

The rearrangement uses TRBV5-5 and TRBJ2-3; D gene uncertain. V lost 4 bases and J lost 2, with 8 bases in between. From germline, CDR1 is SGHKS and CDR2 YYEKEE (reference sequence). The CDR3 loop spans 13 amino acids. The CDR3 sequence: CASSPRPTDTQYF. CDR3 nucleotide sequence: TGTGCCAGCAGCCCGCGACCCACAGATACGCAGTATTTT.